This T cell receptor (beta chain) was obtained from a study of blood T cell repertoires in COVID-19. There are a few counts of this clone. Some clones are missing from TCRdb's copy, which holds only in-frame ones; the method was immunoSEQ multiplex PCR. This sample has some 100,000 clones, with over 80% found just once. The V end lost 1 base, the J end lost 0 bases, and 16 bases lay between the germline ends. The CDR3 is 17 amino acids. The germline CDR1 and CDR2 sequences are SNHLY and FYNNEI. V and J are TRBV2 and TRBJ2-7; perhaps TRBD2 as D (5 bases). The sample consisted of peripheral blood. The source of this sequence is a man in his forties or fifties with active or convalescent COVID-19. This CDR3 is CASSEGGWQDDSYEQYF. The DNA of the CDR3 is TGTGCCAGCAGTGAAGGAGGGTGGCAGGATGACTCCTACGAGCAGTACTTC.